The T cell receptor beta chain under discussion was sequenced for a study of post-analysis software for immune sequencing data. Study details: Patients with relapsing-remitting, secondary progressive and progressive-relapsing multiple sclerosis courses were all represented. Overall study results and limits: In patients, TRBV5-6, TRBV5-1 and TRBV20-1 belonged to several TRBV segments found more frequently than in controls. The study found significantly lower normalized Chao1 diversity in multiple sclerosis patients than in controls.

This CDR3 is 14 amino acids long. With 2 bases removed from V and 3 bases from J, the gap between germline ends came to 10 bases. Germline-derived CDR1 and CDR2 are SGHTA and FQGNSA. With regard to this clonotype: No antigen is known for it.

Each TCR beta cDNA library carried unique molecular identifiers. TCRdb ran MiXCR on the PCR reads and lists one entry per CDR3 protein. The sample has about 680,000 distinct CDR3 sequences; over 45% are singletons. This sequence joins TRBV7-2 and TRBJ1-1; D perhaps matches TRBD1 (5 bases). This TCR came from a girl between 2 and 10 years old with multiple sclerosis. The sample consisted of blood. The CDR3 region has the DNA TGTGCCAGCAGCTTACATGGGGGGGACACTGAAGCTTTCTTT. This translates into CASSLHGGDTEAFF.